This record looks at one TCR beta chain sequence and its context. Germline assignment: CDR1 SGHNT and CDR2 YENEEA. The CDR3 has 16 residues. V lost 5 bases, J lost 3 bases, and 11 bases stayed unmatched. Using immunoSEQ multiplex PCR, the repertoire was profiled, and TCRdb retains in-frame clones only, with some absent. The sample lists under 60,000 clones, around 94% occurring once. The data belong to a study of T cell changes during pregnancy in multiple sclerosis. Sequenced here: CD4+ T cells from peripheral blood mononuclear cells, sampled in the second trimester of pregnancy. The chain combines TRBV11-3 with TRBJ2-7, with 9 bases aligning to TRBD2. This receptor was taken from a female donor in good health, enrolled as a control in a pregnancy study. CDR3: CASSQAGGGFVYEQYF. CDR3 DNA: TGTGCCAGCAGCCAGGCGGGGGGGGGCTTCGTCTACGAGCAGTACTTC.